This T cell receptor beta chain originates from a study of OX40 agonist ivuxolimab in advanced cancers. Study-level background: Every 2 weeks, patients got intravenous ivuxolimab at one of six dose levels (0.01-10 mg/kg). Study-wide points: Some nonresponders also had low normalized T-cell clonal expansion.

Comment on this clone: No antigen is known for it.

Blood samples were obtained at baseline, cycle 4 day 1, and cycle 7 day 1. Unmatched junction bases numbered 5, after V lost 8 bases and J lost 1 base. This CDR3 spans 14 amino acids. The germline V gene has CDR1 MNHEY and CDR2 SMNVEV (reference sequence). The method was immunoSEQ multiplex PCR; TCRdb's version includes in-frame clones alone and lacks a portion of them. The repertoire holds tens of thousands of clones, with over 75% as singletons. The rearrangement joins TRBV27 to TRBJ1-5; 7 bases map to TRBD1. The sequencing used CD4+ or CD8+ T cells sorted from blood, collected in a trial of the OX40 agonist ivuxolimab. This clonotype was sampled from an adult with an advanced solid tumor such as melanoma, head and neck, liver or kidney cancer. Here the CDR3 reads CASGTGASNQPQHF. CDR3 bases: TGTGCCAGCGGAACAGGGGCAAGCAATCAGCCCCAGCATTTT.